This TCR beta chain was retrieved from a study of cytomegalovirus exposure and HLA in healthy donors. On the study more broadly: There were under 130 million unique TCR beta sequences, drawn from roughly 200 million T cells, in an earlier analysis. Overall study findings and caveats: Later examination showed HLA-associated TCR beta chains had greater clonal expansion than equally common others. Beyond CMV serostatus, there was no information to go on about immune exposure.

The PCR made use of 60 Vbeta and 13 Jbeta primers. The table came from immunoSEQ multiplex PCR; TCRdb's copy has only in-frame clones and leaves some out. Seen here are about 57,000 clones, 65% to 90% observed once, and the top ten hold about 4.3%. A single count supports this clone. Its antigen is not known. Material for sequencing was PBMCs. This receptor was obtained from a man aged 25-45 years in good health and CMV-seronegative.

The CDR3 nucleotides are TGTGCCAGCAGCCTCAGGAGTTCTACGGGGGAGACCCAGTACTTC. Its translation is CASSLRSSTGETQYF. The rearrangement uses TRBV7-2 and TRBJ2-5; TRBD2 might be the D (5 bases). CDR1 SGHTA and CDR2 FQGNSA come from the germline V gene. This CDR3 has 15 amino acids. Between the trimmed V and J ends, which lost 5 bases and 5 bases, there was a span of 18 bases.